One and the same sample provided the 29 T cell receptor beta chains below, sequenced in a study of vaccination and CD4 T cells after COVID-19. An Oncomine TCR Beta short-read assay was used to sequence the DNA from cultured CD4+ T cells. From the PCR reads, TCRdb called clonotypes with MiXCR, one entry per CDR3 protein. The sample shows about 11,000 distinct CDR3 sequences, less than 65% of them seen only once. Their specific antigens are unknown. Sample treatment: roughly 10-day PBMC culture with coronavirus spike peptide pools or control peptides (ViraFEST assay). The sequences come from CD4+ T cells from blood, cultured in vitro, collected before SARS-CoV-2 vaccination. The receptors come from a human donor who had recovered from COVID-19.

This clonotype was picked up a small number of times. The chain carries TRBV23-1 and TRBJ1-6; the match to TRBD1 covers 9 bases. Being an ORF, TRBV23-1 has a function that is uncertain. CDR3 length: 17 residues. Trimming at V came to 2 bases and at J to 8 bases, leaving 10 bases not matched to a gene. The CDR3 region has the DNA TGCGCCAGCAGTCAAAGCCCGGGACAGGGTTTTGATTCACCCCTCCACTTT. This sequence encodes CASSQSPGQGFDSPLHF.

Here the CDR3 DNA reads TGTGCCAGCAGCCGGACTAATAGACAGCTAGTAGGGTACAATGAGCAGTTCTTC. Amino acids: CASSRTNRQLVGYNEQFF. V usage is TRBV7-6 and J usage is TRBJ2-1, with D perhaps matching TRBD2 (6 bases). V gave up 5 bases and J gave up 4 bases, with 24 bases separating them. The CDR3 totals 18 residues. CDR1 SGHVS and CDR2 FNYEAQ come from the germline V gene.

The CDR3 here is CASSQDDVGGNSPLHF. The CDR3 DNA reads TGTGCCAGCAGCCAAGATGATGTGGGAGGTAATTCACCCCTCCACTTT. V gene TRBV4-2 combines with J gene TRBJ1-6, with unresolved D. In germline, CDR1 is LGHNA, CDR2 YNFKEQ. The CDR3 loop spans 16 amino acids. V lost 0 bases and J lost 6, with 12 bases in between.

V usage is TRBV30 and J usage is TRBJ2-7, with no clear D. Germline V gene sequence: CDR1 GTSNPN, CDR2 SVGIG (reference sequence). The length of the CDR3 is 13 residues. Deletions cut 4 bases from V and 0 bases from J, with 10 bases between. CDR3 loop: CAWNADSSYEQYF. DNA for the CDR3: TGTGCCTGGAACGCGGATAGCTCCTACGAGCAGTACTTC. The whole variable domain, filled in from reference TRBV30 and TRBJ2-7, reads SQTIHQWPATLVQPVGSPLSLECTVEGTSNPNLYWYRQAAGRGLQLLFYSVGIGQISSEVPQNLSASRPQDRQFILSSKKLLLSDSGFYLCAWNADSSYEQYFGPGTRLTVT.

This clonotype was recorded once. The rearrangement uses TRBV5-1 and TRBJ2-2; D is tentatively TRBD1 or TRBD2 (5 bases each). The CDR3 runs to 14 residues. V lost 2 bases to trimming and J lost 7 bases, with 12 bases between them. Germline CDR1 SGHRS, CDR2 YFSETQ. CDR3 residues: CASSFSGPSGELFF. In DNA form, the CDR3 reads TGCGCCAGCAGCTTTTCGGGGCCTAGCGGGGAGCTGTTTTTT.

The chain uses TRBV6-1 and TRBJ1-1; a possible D gene is TRBD1 (5 bases). CDR3 length equals 13 residues. Germline V gene lookup returns CDR1 MNHNS and CDR2 SASEGT. Trimming took off 0 bases at V and 8 bases at J, with 10 bases between the two ends. The CDR3, as DNA: TGTGCCAGCAGTGAAGCCAGGGCTGACGAAGCTTTCTTT. The encoded protein is CASSEARADEAFF.

This chain connects TRBV5-1 to TRBJ2-5; D might be TRBD1 (6 bases). The length of the CDR3 is 16 residues. Germline loops: CDR1 SGHRS, CDR2 YFSETQ. Trimming pared 1 base from V and 3 bases from J, leaving 16 bases between. The CDR3 protein is CASSLYPTGIKETQYF. The CDR3 nucleotides read TGCGCCAGCAGCTTGTACCCTACAGGGATTAAAGAGACCCAGTACTTC.

This chain uses TRBV6-1 with TRBJ1-6; the D is unclear. This CDR3 is built from 12 residues. The V end was cut by 5 bases, the J end by 9 bases, with 8 bases between. Germline loops: CDR1 MNHNS, CDR2 SASEGT. This CDR3 reads CASSKNFSPLHF. The CDR3 DNA reads as TGTGCCAGCAGTAAAAATTTTTCACCCCTCCACTTT.

V usage is TRBV19 and J usage is TRBJ2-2; the D is unclear. The CDR3 has 14 amino acids. The V gene's germline CDR1 is LNHDA and CDR2 SQIVND (reference sequence). Deletions cut 3 bases from V and 1 base from J, with 6 bases between. The CDR3 bases are TGTGCCAGTAGTATGTCCCTGAACACCGGGGAGCTGTTTTTT. Amino acid sequence: CASSMSLNTGELFF.

The V call is TRBV19, the J call TRBJ1-2, with a possible D match to TRBD1 (6 bases). Germline CDR1 LNHDA, CDR2 SQIVND (reference sequence). The CDR3 runs 13 residues. The V end lost 2 bases, the J end lost 7 bases, and 11 bases lay between the germline ends. The CDR3 spells CASSIQTGSGYTF. The DNA for the CDR3 is TGTGCCAGTAGTATACAGACAGGTTCTGGCTACACCTTC.

V gene TRBV7-8 combines with J gene TRBJ2-4; TRBD2 aligns across 8 bases. V trimming: 7 bases; J trimming: 7 bases; junction bases outside the gene matches: 9. Germline V CDR1 and CDR2: SGHVS, FQNEAQ. This CDR3 comprises 14 residues. CDR3 nucleotides: TGTGCCAGCATGCCGGGACTAGGGACGAACATTCAGTACTTC. Amino acids: CASMPGLGTNIQYF.

In DNA form, the CDR3 reads TGCAGTGCTAGATCTCCGGGACAGGCTGGGTCAGATACGCAGTATTTT. It encodes CSARSPGQAGSDTQYF. The rearrangement uses TRBV20-1 and TRBJ2-3; 8 bases agree with TRBD1. Looked up from germline, CDR1 is DFQATT and CDR2 is SNEGSKA (reference sequence). The CDR3 totals 16 residues. The V and J ends lost 2 bases and 4 bases, in that order; junction bases with no gene match: 11.

The gene calls are TRBV7-3 and TRBJ2-1, with D possibly being TRBD1 (6 bases). Trimming left V 1 base short and J 5 bases short, with 9 bases between. The CDR3 runs to 14 residues. In germline, CDR1 is SGHTA, CDR2 FQGTGA. CDR3 coding DNA: TGTGCCAGCAGCTTAATGGCAGGGGACAATGAGCAGTTCTTC. Translating it yields CASSLMAGDNEQFF.

The V and J genes are TRBV5-1 and TRBJ2-5; 13 bases match TRBD2. The trim removed 4 bases at V and 5 bases at J, leaving 5 bases unmatched. Germline CDR1 is SGHRS and CDR2 is YFSETQ. The CDR3 consists of 15 residues. The CDR3 loop reads CASSRLAGGDETQYF. The CDR3 DNA sequence: TGCGCCAGCAGCCGACTAGCGGGAGGAGATGAGACCCAGTACTTC. Complete variable domain (other parts from reference TRBV5-1 and TRBJ2-5): KAGVTQTPRYLIKTRGQQVTLSCSPISGHRSVSWYQQTPGQGLQFLFEYFSETQRNKGNFPGRFSGRQFSNSRSEMNVSTLELGDSALYLCASSRLAGGDETQYFGPGTRLLVL.

This chain uses TRBV7-2 with TRBJ2-2; TRBD2 agrees at 12 bases. The germline CDR1 and CDR2 sequences are SGHTA and FQGNSA. The CDR3 is made up of 15 amino acids. Germline trimming cut 4 bases from V and 5 bases from J; bases unmatched to any gene: 2. For the CDR3, the DNA is TGTGCCAGCAGCTCCGGGACTAGCGGGACCGGGGAGCTGTTTTTT. Its protein is CASSSGTSGTGELFF.

The chain is built from TRBV28 and TRBJ2-7, with 8 nucleotides matching TRBD1. This CDR3 is built from 17 residues. Per the germline V gene, CDR1 is MDHEN and CDR2 is SYDVKM. V dropped 2 bases and J dropped 2; count of bases not matched to a gene: 11. The DNA for the CDR3 is TGTGCCAGCAGTTTAAGTGCCGGGACAGGAATCACCTACGAGCAGTACTTC. It translates to CASSLSAGTGITYEQYF.

The chain couples TRBV15 to TRBJ2-6; 7 bases are a match to TRBD1. CDR1 is LNHNV and CDR2 is YYDKDF in the germline V gene (reference sequence). The CDR3 length is 16 residues. V trimming: 0 bases; J trimming: 1 base; junction bases outside the gene matches: 0. The CDR3 DNA is TGTGCCACCAGCAGAGACAGGGGGTCTGGGGCCAACGTCCTGACTTTC. Amino acid sequence: CATSRDRGSGANVLTF.

The chain employs TRBV20-1 and TRBJ1-5; no clear D gene. Germline lookup yields CDR1 DFQATT and CDR2 SNEGSKA (reference sequence). The CDR3 totals 15 residues. Trimming cost V 1 base and J 7 bases, with 17 bases left between them. CDR3 coding DNA: TGCAGTGCTAGAGCGATGGGATGGGGTGGGCAGCCCCAGCATTTT. Protein product: CSARAMGWGGQPQHF.

The genes are TRBV28 and TRBJ1-2, with 8 bases lining up with TRBD1. The CDR3 has 15 amino acids. V lost 2 bases to trimming and J lost 6 bases; unmatched junction nucleotides: 8. Germline CDR1 and CDR2: MDHEN and SYDVKM. CDR3 in DNA: TGTGCCAGCAGTTTAATTCAGGGGGCAAGACATGGCTACACCTTC. This codes for CASSLIQGARHGYTF.

The V and J genes are TRBV20-1 and TRBJ2-1, with 14 positions matching TRBD2. The CDR3 length is 15 residues. In germline, CDR1 is DFQATT, CDR2 SNEGSKA (reference sequence). Trimming cost V 3 bases and J 12 bases; bases outside gene matches: 10. CDR3 protein: CSASLGLAGAPWQFF. In DNA, the CDR3 is TGCAGTGCTAGTCTGGGACTAGCGGGAGCGCCTTGGCAGTTCTTC.

This rearrangement joins TRBV6-5 to TRBJ2-1; D remains ambiguous. V dropped 3 bases and J dropped 6 bases, with 18 bases sitting between them. CDR3 length equals 16 residues. Per germline, CDR1 MNHEY and CDR2 SVGAGI. The chain's CDR3 is CASSYVRSTLINEQFF. The CDR3 nucleotides are TGTGCCAGCAGTTATGTTCGATCAACCCTCATCAATGAGCAGTTCTTC.

This clonotype appeared a few times. The rearrangement uses TRBV20-1 and TRBJ2-4, with a tentative D call TRBD2 (6 bases). Germline CDR1 reads DFQATT; CDR2 reads SNEGSKA (reference sequence). V lost 2 bases, J lost 5 bases, and 16 bases lay in between. The CDR3 covers 15 residues. CDR3 nucleotide sequence: TGCAGTGCTAGATCCTGGGGCGGGGACCAAAACATTCAGTACTTC. Its translation: CSARSWGGDQNIQYF.

V usage is TRBV28 and J usage is TRBJ2-1; 7 bases map to TRBD1. The V gene's germline CDR1 is MDHEN and CDR2 SYDVKM. The CDR3 covers 14 residues. V lost 6 bases to trimming and J lost 7 bases; unmatched junction nucleotides: 9. CDR3 protein: CASSHPTGRNEQFF. The CDR3 coding sequence is TGTGCCAGCAGCCACCCGACAGGGCGGAATGAGCAGTTCTTC. Based on the CDR3 plus reference TRBV28 and TRBJ2-1, the full variable domain is DVKVTQSSRYLVKRTGEKVFLECVQDMDHENMFWYRQDPGLGLRLIYFSYDVKMKEKGDIPEGYSVSREKKERFSLILESASTNQTSMYLCASSHPTGRNEQFFGPGTRLTVL.

The gene calls are TRBV5-6 and TRBJ1-5; 8 positions agree with TRBD1. The J segment lost 5 bases and the V segment lost 4 bases, leaving 8 bases of the junction unmatched. Germline V gene lookup returns CDR1 SGHDT and CDR2 YYEEEE. This CDR3 has 15 residues. The CDR3 is CASSALRGRDQPQHF. Written as DNA, the CDR3 is TGTGCCAGCAGCGCACTCAGGGGGCGCGATCAGCCCCAGCATTTT.

This clonotype showed up just a few times. This chain joins TRBV6-1 and TRBJ2-7; 13 bases map to TRBD2. Germline loops: CDR1 MNHNS, CDR2 SASEGT. J was trimmed by 3 bases and V by 5 bases; bases with no gene match: 4. The CDR3 sequence is 15 residues long. This CDR3 is CASSRGLAGDYEQYF. DNA for the CDR3: TGTGCCAGCAGTAGAGGACTAGCGGGAGACTACGAGCAGTACTTC.

The rearrangement joins TRBV20-1 to TRBJ2-7; possibly TRBD1 or TRBD2 for D (5 bases each). V was trimmed by 0 bases and J by 6 bases, leaving 15 bases between them. The CDR3 has 14 residues. Germline CDR1 reads DFQATT; CDR2 reads SNEGSKA (reference sequence). This CDR3 is CSARDQRRDPEQYF. The CDR3 nucleotides read TGCAGTGCTAGAGATCAACGACGGGACCCCGAGCAGTACTTC.

The chain uses TRBV12-3 or TRBV12-4 and TRBJ1-5, with 8 bases lining up with TRBD1. The CDR3 loop spans 12 amino acids. Trimming cost V 6 bases and J 13 bases; bases outside gene matches: 8. CDR3: CASSTDRGSQHF. Written as DNA, the CDR3 is TGTGCCAGCAGCACAGACAGGGGTTCTCAGCATTTT.

Details on this clonotype: It is likely a read error, because the conserved phenylalanine at the end of the CDR3 is missing. The J gene is TRBJ1-1, the V gene TRBV6-2 or TRBV6-3; TRBD1 is a possible D gene (5 bases). Germline V gene data show CDR1 as MNHEY and CDR2 as SVGEGT. The CDR3 has 13 residues. V lost 6 bases to trimming and J lost 1 base, with 9 bases between them. The CDR3 reads CASSPGGNTEAFY. As DNA, the CDR3 is TGTGCCAGCAGCCCCGGGGGGAACACTGAAGCTTTCTAT.

The gene calls are TRBV7-7 and TRBJ2-7, with 10 bases aligning to TRBD2. The CDR3 is made up of 15 amino acids. The germline gives CDR1 SSHAT, CDR2 FNYEAQ (reference sequence). The V segment lost 1 base and the J segment 2 bases; nucleotides outside the gene matches: 2. CDR3: CASSLVTSGPYEQYF. The CDR3, as DNA: TGTGCCAGCAGCTTAGTGACTAGCGGGCCCTACGAGCAGTACTTC.